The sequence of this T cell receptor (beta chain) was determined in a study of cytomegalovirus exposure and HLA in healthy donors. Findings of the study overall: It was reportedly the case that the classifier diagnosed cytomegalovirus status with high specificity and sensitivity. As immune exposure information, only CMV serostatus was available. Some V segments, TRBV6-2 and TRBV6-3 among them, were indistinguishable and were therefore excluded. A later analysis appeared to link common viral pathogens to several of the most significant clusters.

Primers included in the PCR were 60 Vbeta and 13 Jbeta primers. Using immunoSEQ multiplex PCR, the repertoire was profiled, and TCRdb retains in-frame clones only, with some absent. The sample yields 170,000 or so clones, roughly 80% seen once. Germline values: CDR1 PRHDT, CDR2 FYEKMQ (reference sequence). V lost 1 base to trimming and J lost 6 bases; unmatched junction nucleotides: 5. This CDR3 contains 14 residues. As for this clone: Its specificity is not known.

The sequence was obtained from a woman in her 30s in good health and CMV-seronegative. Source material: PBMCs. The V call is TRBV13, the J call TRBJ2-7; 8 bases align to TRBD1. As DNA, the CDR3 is TGTGCCAGCAGCTTAGCAGGGGGCTTGGGCGAGCAGTACTTC. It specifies CASSLAGGLGEQYF.